This T cell receptor (beta chain) derives from a study of T cells and copy number aberrations in small-cell lung cancer (dated by TCRdb to the early 2020s). Looking at the study overall: Whole-exome sequencing of the same tumor regions was paired with TCR repertoire sequencing so that T cell metrics could be related to mutations and copy number aberrations. Tumor TCR data were available for 17 patients, and under 15 patients had TCR data from both tumor and normal tissue. General study outcomes and caveats: All specimens consisted of formalin-fixed paraffin-embedded tissue, which is known to introduce sequencing artifacts. The study was limited by a small sample size because surgical resection is uncommon in small-cell lung cancer, and the findings require validation. Compared with adjacent lung tissue, tumors showed lower T-cell density, richness and clonality, although the density difference was not significant.

For this clone: There is no known antigen for this receptor. No clone much larger than this one lies a single base away; base qualities are absent.

The germline V end is reduced by 7 bases and the J end by 3 bases; junction bases left unmatched: 5. The CDR3, from cysteine to phenylalanine, totals 14 residues. Solely the CDR3 DNA is kept, with 42 bases framed from the first base. CDR1 and CDR2, per the germline V gene (reference sequence), are LNHDA and SQIVND. Donors were patients with limited-stage small-cell lung cancer who underwent surgical resection in Hangzhou, China, between 2008 and 2020. Every donor underwent upfront surgery with no preoperative chemotherapy or radiotherapy, and no donor received immunotherapy either before or after surgery. Each of the roughly 20 patients in the sequenced cohort was a smoker or a heavy second-hand smoker. Adjacent normal lung was collected at least 2 cm from the tumor margin and was confirmed morphologically free of malignant cells by two pathologists. To characterize T cell repertoire heterogeneity, the study applied multi-region TCR-beta sequencing to resected limited-stage small-cell lung cancers and to tumor-adjacent lung tissue. The AllPrep DNA/RNA FFPE Kit (Qiagen) was used to extract genomic DNA from the FFPE tissue.

TCR-beta CDR3 regions were amplified from genomic DNA with the immunoSEQ hsTCRB Kit using multiplexed V- and J-gene primers. Unique DNA barcodes were added in a second PCR, and the samples were pooled together with one negative control and one positive control. An Illumina MiSeq running a 150-cycle paired-end protocol was used to sequence the pooled TCR-beta libraries. From the authors' description of their analysis: Adaptive Biotechnologies processed the raw sequencing data into a report containing normalized, annotated TCR-beta repertoires. To compute T-cell density, TCR-beta templates were normalized to usable DNA, with usable DNA estimated through amplification of housekeeping genes. Richness was the count of unique rearrangements, and clonality was defined as 1 minus Pielou's evenness. The clones in this table, taken by TCRdb from immuneACCESS, are in-frame only. Not every clone is retained; where verified, under half of the shortfall comes from an unresolved V gene, and the cause of the rest is unknown. V and J calls plus clone size are reproduced from that table; the DNA served to infer D and trimming. The sample has some 1,700 clones on record, around four fifths of them singletons. Under 8% of the sample goes to the ten largest clones.

The rearranged segments are TRBV19 and TRBJ2-2, with TRBD2 matching 7 junction bases. Sequenced input: normal tissue next to the tumor. This TCR was recovered from a man aged 60 to 69 with small cell lung cancer. The CDR3 protein sequence reads: CASMGGLYTGELFF. The DNA is TGTGCCAGTATGGGGGGACTATACACCGGGGAGCTGTTTTTT. Full variable domain (CDR3 extended with the reference TRBV19 and TRBJ2-2 proteins): DGGITQSPKYLFRKEGQNVTLSCEQNLNHDAMYWYRQDPGQGLRLIYYSQIVNDFQKGDIAEGYSVSREKKESFPLTVTSAQKNPTAFYLCASMGGLYTGELFFGEGSRLTVL.